This entry is about one T cell receptor beta chain. CDR3 length: 15 amino acids. Looked up from germline, CDR1 is SGHRS and CDR2 is YFSETQ. With 6 bases removed from V and 1 base from J, the gap between germline ends came to 16 bases. The data stem from a study of blood T cell repertoires in COVID-19. At the level of the study: Sources were T cells, B-cell-depleted T cells, or PBMCs; the material itself was cDNA or gDNA.

TCRdb's table, derived via immunoSEQ multiplex PCR, lists solely in-frame clones and lacks some. The table has some 670,000 clones, about nine tenths seen once. The clonotype originates from a woman aged 18-29 years with acute or convalescent COVID-19. Sequenced input: peripheral blood. This chain connects TRBV5-1 to TRBJ1-1, with a possible D match to TRBD1 (6 bases). The CDR3 DNA reads as TGCGCCAGCAAATCCAACAGGGCTGGGAACACTGAAGCTTTCTTT. This encodes CASKSNRAGNTEAFF.